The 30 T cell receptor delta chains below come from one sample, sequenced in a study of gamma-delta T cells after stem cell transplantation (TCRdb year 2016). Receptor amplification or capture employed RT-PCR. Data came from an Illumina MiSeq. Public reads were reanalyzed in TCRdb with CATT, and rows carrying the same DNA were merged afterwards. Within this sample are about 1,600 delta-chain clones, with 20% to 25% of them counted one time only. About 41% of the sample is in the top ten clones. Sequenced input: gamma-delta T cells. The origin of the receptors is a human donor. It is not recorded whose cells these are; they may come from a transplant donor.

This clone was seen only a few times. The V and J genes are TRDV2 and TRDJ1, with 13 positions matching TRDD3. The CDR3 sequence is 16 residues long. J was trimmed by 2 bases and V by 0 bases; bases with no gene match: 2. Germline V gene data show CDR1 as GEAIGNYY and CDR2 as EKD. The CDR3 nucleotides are TGTGCCTGTGACACCTTACTGGGGGATACGACCGATAAACTCATCTTT. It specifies CACDTLLGDTTDKLIF.

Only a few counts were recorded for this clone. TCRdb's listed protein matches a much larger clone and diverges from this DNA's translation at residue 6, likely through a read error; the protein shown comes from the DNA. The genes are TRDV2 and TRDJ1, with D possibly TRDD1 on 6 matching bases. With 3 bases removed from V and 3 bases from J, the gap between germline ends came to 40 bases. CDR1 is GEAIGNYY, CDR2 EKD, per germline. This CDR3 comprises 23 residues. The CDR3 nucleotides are TGTGCCTGTGACCTCGCAGGAGGATATGGGGACCTCGAAATACCCTTAGAATCCGATAAACTCATCTTT. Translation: CACDLAGGYGDLEIPLESDKLIF.

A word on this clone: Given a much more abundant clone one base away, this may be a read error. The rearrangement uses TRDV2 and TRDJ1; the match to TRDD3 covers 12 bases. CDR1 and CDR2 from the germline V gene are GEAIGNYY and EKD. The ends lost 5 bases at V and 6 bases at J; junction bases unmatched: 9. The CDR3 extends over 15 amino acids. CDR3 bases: TGTGCCTGTGGCCGACTACTGGGGGATACTAATAAACTCATCTTT. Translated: CACGRLLGDTNKLIF.

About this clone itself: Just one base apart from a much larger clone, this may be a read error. CDR3 coding DNA: TGTGCCTGTGACAACCTCCCAGTACTGGGGGATACGGGCGATAAACTCATCTTT. Its protein product is CACDNLPVLGDTGDKLIF. The chain has TRDV2 and TRDJ1; 13 nucleotides match TRDD3. V was pared by 2 bases and J by 4 bases, with 12 bases of the junction left unmatched. Germline CDR1 GEAIGNYY, CDR2 EKD. This CDR3 is 18 amino acids long.

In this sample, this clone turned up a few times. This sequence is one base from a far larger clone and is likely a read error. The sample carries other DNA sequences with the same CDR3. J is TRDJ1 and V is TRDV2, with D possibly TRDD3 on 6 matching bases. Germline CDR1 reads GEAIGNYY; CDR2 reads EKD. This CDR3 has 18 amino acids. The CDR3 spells CACDTVDTPNKNTDKLIF. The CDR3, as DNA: TGTGCCTGTGACACCGTGGATACACCGAATAAAAACACCGACAAACTCATCTTT.

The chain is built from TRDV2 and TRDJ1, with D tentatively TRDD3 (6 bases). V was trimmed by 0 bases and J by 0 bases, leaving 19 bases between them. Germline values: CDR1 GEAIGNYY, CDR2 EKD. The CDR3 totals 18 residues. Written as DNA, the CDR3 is TGTGCCTGTGACACCGTGGTGGGGGGTGCTCCTTACACCGATAAACTCATCTTT. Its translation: CACDTVVGGAPYTDKLIF.

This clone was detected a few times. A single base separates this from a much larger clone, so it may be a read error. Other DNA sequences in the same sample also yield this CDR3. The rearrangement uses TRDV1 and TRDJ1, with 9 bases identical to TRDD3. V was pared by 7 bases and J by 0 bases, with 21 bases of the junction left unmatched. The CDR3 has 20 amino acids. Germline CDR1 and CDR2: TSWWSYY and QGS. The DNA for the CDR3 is TGTGCTCTTGTGGATGCATACGACGAGGGGGATACTGGAGACACCGATAAACTCATCTTT. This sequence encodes CALVDAYDEGDTGDTDKLIF.

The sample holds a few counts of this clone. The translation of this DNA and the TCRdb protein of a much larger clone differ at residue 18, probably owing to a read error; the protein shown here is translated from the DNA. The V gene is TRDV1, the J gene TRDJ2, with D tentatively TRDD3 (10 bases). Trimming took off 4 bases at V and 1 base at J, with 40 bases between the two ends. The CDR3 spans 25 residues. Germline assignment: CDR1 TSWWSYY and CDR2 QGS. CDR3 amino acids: CALGGAFLPPLGGWGIKVLTAQLFF. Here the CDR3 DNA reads TGTGCTCTTGGGGGGGCCTTCCTACCGCCCCTGGGGGGCTGGGGGATAAAAGTTTTGACAGCACAACTCTTCTTT.

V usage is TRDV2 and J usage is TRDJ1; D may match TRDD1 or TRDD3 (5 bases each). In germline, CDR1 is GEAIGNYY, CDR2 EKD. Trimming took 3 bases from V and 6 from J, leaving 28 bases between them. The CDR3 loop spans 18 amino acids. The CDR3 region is CACDSFGNGEMISHKLIF. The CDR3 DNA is TGTGCCTGTGACTCTTTTGGTAATGGGGAAATGATCAGCCATAAACTCATCTTT.

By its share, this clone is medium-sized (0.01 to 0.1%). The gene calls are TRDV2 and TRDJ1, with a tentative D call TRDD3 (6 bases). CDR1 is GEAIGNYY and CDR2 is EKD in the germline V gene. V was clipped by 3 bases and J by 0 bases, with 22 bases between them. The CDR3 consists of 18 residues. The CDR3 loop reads CACDGVRGNTRYTDKLIF. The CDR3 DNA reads TGTGCCTGTGACGGCGTCAGGGGGAATACGCGATACACCGATAAACTCATCTTT.

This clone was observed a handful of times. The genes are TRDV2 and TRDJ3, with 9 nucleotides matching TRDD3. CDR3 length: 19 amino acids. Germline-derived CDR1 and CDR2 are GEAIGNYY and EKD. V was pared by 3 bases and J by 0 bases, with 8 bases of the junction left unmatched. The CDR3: CACDGTGGPSSWDTRQMFF. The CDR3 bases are TGTGCCTGTGACGGTACTGGGGGACCAAGCTCCTGGGACACCCGACAGATGTTTTTC.

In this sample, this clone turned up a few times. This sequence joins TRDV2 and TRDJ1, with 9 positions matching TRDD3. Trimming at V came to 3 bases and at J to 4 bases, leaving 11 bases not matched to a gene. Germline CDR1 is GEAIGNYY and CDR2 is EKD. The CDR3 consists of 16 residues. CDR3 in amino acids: CACDPLAGGLDDKLIF. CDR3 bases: TGTGCCTGTGACCCCCTTGCTGGGGGATTGGACGATAAACTCATCTTT.

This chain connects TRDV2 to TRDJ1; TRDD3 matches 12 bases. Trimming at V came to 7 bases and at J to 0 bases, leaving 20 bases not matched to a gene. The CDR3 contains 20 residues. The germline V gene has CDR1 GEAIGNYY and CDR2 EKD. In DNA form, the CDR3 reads TGTGCCTGCGATAAACTGGGGGATACAAGGATGCTGATTTACACCGATAAACTCATCTTT. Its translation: CACDKLGDTRMLIYTDKLIF.

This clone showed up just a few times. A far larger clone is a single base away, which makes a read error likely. CDR3 loop: CACDLIEGWFGDKLIF. CDR3 DNA: TGTGCCTGTGACCTCATTGAGGGGTGGTTTGGAGATAAACTCATCTTT. The rearrangement links TRDV2 to TRDJ1; the D is unclear. The V end was cut by 3 bases, the J end by 5 bases, with 21 bases between. The CDR3 is 16 residues long. From germline, CDR1 is GEAIGNYY and CDR2 EKD.

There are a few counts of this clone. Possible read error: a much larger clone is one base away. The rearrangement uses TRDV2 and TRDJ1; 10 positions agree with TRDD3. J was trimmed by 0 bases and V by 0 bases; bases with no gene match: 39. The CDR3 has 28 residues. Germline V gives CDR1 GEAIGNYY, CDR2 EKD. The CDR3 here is CACDTIRLDRSITGGIREPSTYTDKLIF. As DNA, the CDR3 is TGTGCCTGTGACACCATCAGGTTGGATAGATCTATTACTGGGGGGATACGGGAACCTTCGACTTACACCGATAAACTCATCTTT.

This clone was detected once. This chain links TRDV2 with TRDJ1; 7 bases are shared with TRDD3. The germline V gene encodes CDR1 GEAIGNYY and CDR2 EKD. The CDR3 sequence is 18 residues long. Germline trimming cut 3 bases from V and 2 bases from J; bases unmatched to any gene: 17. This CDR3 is CACDGRGDSTHLTDKLIF. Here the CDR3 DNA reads TGTGCCTGTGACGGAAGGGGGGATTCGACCCACCTGACCGATAAACTCATCTTT.

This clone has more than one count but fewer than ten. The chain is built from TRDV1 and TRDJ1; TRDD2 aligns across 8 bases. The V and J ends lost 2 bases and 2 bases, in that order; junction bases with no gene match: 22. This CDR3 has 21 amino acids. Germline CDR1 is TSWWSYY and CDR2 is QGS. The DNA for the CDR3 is TGTGCTCTTGGGGAAGCCCTTCCTAGTTCTATGGGACCTGAGGGGACCGATAAACTCATCTTT. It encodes CALGEALPSSMGPEGTDKLIF.

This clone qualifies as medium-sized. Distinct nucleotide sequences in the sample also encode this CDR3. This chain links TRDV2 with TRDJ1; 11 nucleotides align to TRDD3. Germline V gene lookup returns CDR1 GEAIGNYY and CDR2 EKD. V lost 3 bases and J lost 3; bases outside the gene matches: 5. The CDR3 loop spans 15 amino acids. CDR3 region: CACDGLGDRSDKLIF. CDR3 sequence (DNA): TGTGCCTGTGACGGACTGGGGGATAGGTCCGATAAACTCATCTTT.

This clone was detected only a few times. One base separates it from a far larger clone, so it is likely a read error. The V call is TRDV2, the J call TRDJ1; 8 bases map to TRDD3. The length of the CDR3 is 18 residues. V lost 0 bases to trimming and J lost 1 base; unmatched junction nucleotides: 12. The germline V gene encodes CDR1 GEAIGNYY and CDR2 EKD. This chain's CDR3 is CACDTVAWGTTSTDKLIF. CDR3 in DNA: TGTGCCTGTGACACCGTAGCCTGGGGGACCACCTCCACCGATAAACTCATCTTT.

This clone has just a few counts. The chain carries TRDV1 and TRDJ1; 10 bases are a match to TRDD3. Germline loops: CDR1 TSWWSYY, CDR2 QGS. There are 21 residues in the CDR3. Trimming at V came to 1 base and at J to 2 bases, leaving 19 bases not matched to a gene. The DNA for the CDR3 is TGTGCTCTTGGGGAACCGTCTATGTTTGTTGGTCGGGGGATACGGACCGATAAACTCATCTTT. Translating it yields CALGEPSMFVGRGIRTDKLIF.

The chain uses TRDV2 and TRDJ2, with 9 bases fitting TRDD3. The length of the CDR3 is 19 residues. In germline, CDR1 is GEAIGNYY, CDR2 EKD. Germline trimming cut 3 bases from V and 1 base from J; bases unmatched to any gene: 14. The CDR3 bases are TGTGCCTGTGACCCCTTAGGGGGGGGATACTCCTTTTTGACAGCACAACTCTTCTTT. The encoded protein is CACDPLGGGYSFLTAQLFF.

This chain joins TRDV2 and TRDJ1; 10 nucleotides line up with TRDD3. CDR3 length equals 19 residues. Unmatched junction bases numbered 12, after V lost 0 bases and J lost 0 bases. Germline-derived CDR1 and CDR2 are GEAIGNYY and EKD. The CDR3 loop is CACDTVRGFTGGYTDKLIF. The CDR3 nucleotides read TGTGCCTGTGACACCGTTCGGGGCTTCACTGGGGGATACACCGATAAACTCATCTTT.

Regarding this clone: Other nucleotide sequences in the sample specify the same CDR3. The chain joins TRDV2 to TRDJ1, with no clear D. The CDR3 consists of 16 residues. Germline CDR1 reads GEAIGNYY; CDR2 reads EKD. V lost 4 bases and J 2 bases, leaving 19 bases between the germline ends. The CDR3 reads CACDPLGPPLTDKLIF. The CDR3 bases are TGTGCCTGTGATCCGCTAGGGCCTCCCCTTACCGATAAACTCATCTTT.

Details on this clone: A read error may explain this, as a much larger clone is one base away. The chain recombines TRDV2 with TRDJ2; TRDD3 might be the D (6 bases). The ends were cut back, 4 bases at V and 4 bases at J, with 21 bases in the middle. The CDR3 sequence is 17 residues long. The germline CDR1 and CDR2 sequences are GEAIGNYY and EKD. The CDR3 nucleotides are TGTGCCTGTGAGGCTATTGGGGGGGACCGGCCGACAGCACAACTCTTCTTT. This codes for CACEAIGGDRPTAQLFF.

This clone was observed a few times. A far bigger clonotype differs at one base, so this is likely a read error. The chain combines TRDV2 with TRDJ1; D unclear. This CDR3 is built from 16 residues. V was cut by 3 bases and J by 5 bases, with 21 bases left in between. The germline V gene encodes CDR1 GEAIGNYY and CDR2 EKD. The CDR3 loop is CACDPVEGWFGDKLIF. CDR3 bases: TGTGCCTGTGACCCCGTTGAGGGGTGGTTTGGAGATAAACTCATCTTT.

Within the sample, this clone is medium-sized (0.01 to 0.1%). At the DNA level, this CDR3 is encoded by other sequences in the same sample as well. CDR3 residues: CACERLGDADKLIF. The CDR3 DNA is TGTGCCTGTGAAAGACTGGGGGATGCCGATAAACTCATCTTT. The rearrangement links TRDV2 to TRDJ1; TRDD3 aligns across 10 bases. The CDR3 has 14 amino acids. CDR1 and CDR2 (germline): GEAIGNYY, EKD. V lost 4 bases and J lost 3; bases outside the gene matches: 4.

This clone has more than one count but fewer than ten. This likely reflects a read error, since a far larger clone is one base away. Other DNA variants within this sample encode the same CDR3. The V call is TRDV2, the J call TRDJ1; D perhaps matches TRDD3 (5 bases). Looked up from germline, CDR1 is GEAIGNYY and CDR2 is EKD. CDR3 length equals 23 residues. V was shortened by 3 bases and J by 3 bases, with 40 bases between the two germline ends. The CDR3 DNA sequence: TGTGCCTGTGACCTCGTAGGAGGATATGGGGACCTCGAGATACCCTTAGAATCCGATAAACTCATCTTT. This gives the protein CACDLVGGYGDLEIPLESDKLIF.

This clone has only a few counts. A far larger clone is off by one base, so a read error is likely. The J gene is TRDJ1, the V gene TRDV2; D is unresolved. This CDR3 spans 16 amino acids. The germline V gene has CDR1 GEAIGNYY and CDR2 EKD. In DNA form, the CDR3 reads TGTGCCTGTGACCCCATTGAGGGGTGGTTTGGAGATAAATTCATCTTT. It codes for CACDPIEGWFGDKFIF.

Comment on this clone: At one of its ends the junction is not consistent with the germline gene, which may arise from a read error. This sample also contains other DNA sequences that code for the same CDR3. CDR3 nucleotides: TGTGCCTGTGACGCGCTTACTGCGACTGTGTACACTGATAAACTCATCTTT. Translation: CACDALTATVYTDKLIF. This chain links TRDV2 with TRDJ1; D unresolved. The germline V gene has CDR1 GEAIGNYY and CDR2 EKD. CDR3 length: 17 amino acids.

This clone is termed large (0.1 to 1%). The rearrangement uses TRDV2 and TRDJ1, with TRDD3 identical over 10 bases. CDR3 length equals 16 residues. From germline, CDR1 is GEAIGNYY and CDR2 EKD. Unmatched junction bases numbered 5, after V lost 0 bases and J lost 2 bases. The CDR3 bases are TGTGCCTGTGACACCCTCTTACTGGGGGATACCGATAAACTCATCTTT. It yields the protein CACDTLLLGDTDKLIF.